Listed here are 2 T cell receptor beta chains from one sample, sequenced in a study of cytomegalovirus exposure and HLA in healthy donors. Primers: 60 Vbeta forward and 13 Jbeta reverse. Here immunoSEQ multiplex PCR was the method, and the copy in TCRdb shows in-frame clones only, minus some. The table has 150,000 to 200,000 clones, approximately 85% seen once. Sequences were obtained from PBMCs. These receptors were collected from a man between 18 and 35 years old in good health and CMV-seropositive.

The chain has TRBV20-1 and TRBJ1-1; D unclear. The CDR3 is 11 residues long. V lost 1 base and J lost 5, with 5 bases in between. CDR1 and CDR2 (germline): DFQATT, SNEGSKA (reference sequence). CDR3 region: CSARGGTEAFF. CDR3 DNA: TGCAGTGCTAGAGGAGGGACTGAAGCTTTCTTT.

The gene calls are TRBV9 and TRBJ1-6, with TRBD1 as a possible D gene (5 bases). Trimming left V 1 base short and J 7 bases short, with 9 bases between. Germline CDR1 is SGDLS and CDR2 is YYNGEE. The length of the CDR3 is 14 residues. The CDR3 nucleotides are TGTGCCAGCAGCGTAACTCCAGGGAATTCACCCCTCCACTTT. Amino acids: CASSVTPGNSPLHF.